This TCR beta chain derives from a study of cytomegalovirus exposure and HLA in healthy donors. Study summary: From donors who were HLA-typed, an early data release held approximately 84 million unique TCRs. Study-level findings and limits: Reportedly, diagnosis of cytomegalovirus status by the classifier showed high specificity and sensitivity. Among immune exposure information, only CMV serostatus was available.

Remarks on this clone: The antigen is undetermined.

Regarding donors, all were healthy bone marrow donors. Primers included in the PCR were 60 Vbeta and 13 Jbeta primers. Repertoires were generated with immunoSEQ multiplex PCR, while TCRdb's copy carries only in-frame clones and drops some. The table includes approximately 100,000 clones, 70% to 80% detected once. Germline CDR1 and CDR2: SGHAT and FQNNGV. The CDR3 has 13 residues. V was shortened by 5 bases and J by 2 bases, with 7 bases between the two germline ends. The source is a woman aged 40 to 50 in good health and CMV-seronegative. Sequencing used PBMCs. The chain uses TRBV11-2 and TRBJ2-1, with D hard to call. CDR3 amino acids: CASSPEAYNEQFF. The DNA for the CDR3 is TGTGCCAGCAGCCCCGAGGCCTACAATGAGCAGTTCTTC.